Given below is one TCR beta chain in context. The antigen remains undetermined. Amplification of TCR beta CDR3 regions used RNA as the template. The primer set for the first-round RT-PCR of the TCR CDR3 was HTBI. Using its own MiXCR run on the multiplex PCR reads, TCRdb lists one record per CDR3 protein. Found here are under 650,000 distinct CDR3 sequences, about 17% of them singletons; the top ten hold 3.5% to 4%. Germline V gives CDR1 SQVTM, CDR2 ANQGSEA. The CDR3 consists of 14 residues. The V gene end was trimmed by 5 bases and the J gene end by 4 bases; junction bases not matched to a gene: 6. The data originate from a study of T cells in Graves' hyperthyroidism and ophthalmopathy. Overall study results and limits: Most expanded thyroid clonotypes above 0.001 recurred in blood.

It was considered stable Graves' hyperthyroidism when ophthalmopathy did not progress within 18 months. Material for sequencing was blood. This TCR came from a woman in her twenties or thirties with Graves' hyperthyroidism. V gene TRBV29-1 combines with J gene TRBJ1-2; 11 bases align to TRBD1. The CDR3 nucleotides are TGCAGCGTTTTCCGGACAGGGGGCGGCTATGGCTACACCTTC. This gives the protein CSVFRTGGGYGYTF.